This T cell receptor beta chain was sequenced during a study of blood T cell repertoires in COVID-19. Overall study context: The origin of the acute and convalescent COVID-19 samples was the United States, Italy and Spain.

The data were produced by immunoSEQ multiplex PCR, yet TCRdb's version contains in-frame clones alone and is incomplete. The data show some 210,000 clones, more than 75% seen once. The clonotype was recovered from a man between 25 and 39 years old with acute COVID-19. The sample consisted of PBMCs or T cells enriched from blood (not recorded which).

CDR3 sequence reads: CASSLDRGLYEQYF. The CDR3 DNA follows: TGTGCCAGCAGTTTGGACAGGGGGCTCTACGAGCAGTACTTC. The rearrangement links TRBV2 to TRBJ2-7, with 11 bases aligning to TRBD1. This CDR3 spans 14 amino acids. V lost 5 bases, J lost 3 bases, and 3 bases stayed unmatched. Looked up from germline, CDR1 is SNHLY and CDR2 is FYNNEI.